The sequence of this T cell receptor beta chain was determined in a study of T cell changes during pregnancy in multiple sclerosis. Here immunoSEQ multiplex PCR was the method, and the copy in TCRdb shows in-frame clones only, minus some. The sample lists some 85,000 clones, about 95% occurring once. CDR3 length: 13 amino acids. The V end was cut by 8 bases, the J end by 5 bases, with 13 bases between. The germline CDR1 and CDR2 sequences are SGHDN and FVKESK. The sequencing here drew on peripheral blood, taken in the second trimester of pregnancy. The TCR sequence derives from a female donor with multiple sclerosis, enrolled in a pregnancy study. This rearrangement joins TRBV14 to TRBJ2-1, with D perhaps TRBD2 (6 bases). The CDR3 nucleotides read TGTGCCAGCTCACCGGGACTTAACAATGAGCAGTTCTTC. It yields the protein CASSPGLNNEQFF.